This T cell receptor beta chain was found in a study of blood T cell repertoires in COVID-19. Study information: The study drew acute and convalescent COVID-19 samples from the United States, Italy and Spain. T cells, B-cell-depleted T cells, or PBMCs supplied cDNA or gDNA.

The authors' processing: Reference gene primer amplification gave nucleated cell count estimates. TCRdb's copy holds only in-frame clones and misses some; the assay was immunoSEQ multiplex PCR. V, J and clone size are those of that table, while D and trimming were read from the DNA. The sample contains around 700,000 clones, over 80% of which appear only once. V lost 3 bases to trimming and J lost 2 bases, with 11 bases between them. CDR1 MGHRA and CDR2 YSYEKL come from the germline V gene. The CDR3 has 14 residues. The specimen was peripheral blood. J is TRBJ2-7 and V is TRBV4-1; TRBD1 is a possible D gene (6 bases). The TCR sequence derives from a young woman with acute or convalescent COVID-19. For the CDR3, the DNA is TGCGCCAGCAGCCATACCGGGACACCCTACGAGCAGTACTTC. Residues: CASSHTGTPYEQYF.